This T cell receptor beta chain was retrieved from a study of shared clonotypes between healthy human individuals. Overall study results and limits: Clonotypes shared by all four sorted-subset donors had higher generation probabilities than non-shared clonotypes. Several donors held approximately 5% of naive CD4 clonotypes in common. Among donors, sharing of clonotypes was expected to be affected by sequencing depth.

CDR3 size: 13 residues. V was clipped by 3 bases and J by 6 bases, with 9 bases between them. The V gene's germline CDR1 is MNHEY and CDR2 SMNVEV (reference sequence). This clone has only one observation. Antigen specificity is unknown. As originally analysed: Junction-only immunoSEQ sequences carried no quality scores, so filtering differed. This table comes from immunoSEQ multiplex PCR, and its TCRdb copy is limited to in-frame clones, with some not included. V, J and clone size are those of that table, while D and trimming were read from the DNA. The table lists approximately 840,000 clones, 96% of them singletons. CD8 cells classed as naive were CD45RO-negative and positively selected for CCR7, excluding terminally differentiated effector memory CD45RA+ cells.

The TCR comes from a man aged 30 to 45 in good health. The chain combines TRBV27 with TRBJ2-1; tentative D call: TRBD1 (5 bases). The specimen sequenced was naive CD8+ T cells sorted from blood. The CDR3 region has the DNA TGTGCCAGCAGTTTTACAGGAAGCAATGAGCAGTTCTTC. It specifies CASSFTGSNEQFF.